This T cell receptor beta chain was recorded in a study of blood T cell repertoires in COVID-19. The participants were between roughly 18 and 90 years old and came from 24 US areas. Participant-given clinical history determined each cohort assignment. CDR1 and CDR2 (germline): MNHEY, SMNVEV (reference sequence). The CDR3 contains 16 residues. Trimming left V 3 bases short and J 5 bases short, with 16 bases between. Per the study methods: By means of reference gene primer amplification, nucleated cell counts were estimated. Sequencing was performed with immunoSEQ multiplex PCR; in TCRdb, only in-frame clones are kept and a portion is missing. V and J calls plus clone size are reproduced from that table; the DNA served to infer D and trimming. Among about 300,000 clones listed, 90% were seen once.

This TCR came from a woman aged 18-30 years with acute COVID-19. V is TRBV27 and J is TRBJ1-4; D is possibly TRBD1 (6 bases). The sample taken for sequencing was PBMCs or T cells enriched from blood (not recorded which). The DNA for the CDR3 is TGTGCCAGCAGTTTTGGGAAGACAGGCGTCAATGAAAAACTGTTTTTT. Amino acid sequence: CASSFGKTGVNEKLFF.